The present T cell receptor (beta chain) was sequenced within a study of blood T cell repertoires in COVID-19. As for the study in general: From the United States, Italy and Spain came samples of acute and convalescent COVID-19.

Original data processing: Amplification of reference gene primers provided the estimated nucleated cell counts. TCRdb keeps only in-frame clones here, not all; method: immunoSEQ multiplex PCR. The D gene and trimming were derived from the DNA, and the V and J assignments and clone size from that table. The sample contains some 220,000 clones, around 83% of which appear only once. The CDR3 sequence is 15 residues long. V dropped 5 bases and J dropped 9; count of bases not matched to a gene: 11. The V gene's germline CDR1 is SNHLY and CDR2 FYNNEI. Followed over time, Seattle patients had been enrolled while infection was active.

This chain uses TRBV2 with TRBJ2-1; 9 bases fit TRBD1. Sequenced input: peripheral blood. The origin of this receptor is a woman in her 70s with COVID-19, enrolled during active disease. The CDR3 region is CASSYLGQGIGEQFF. The CDR3, as DNA: TGTGCCAGCAGTTACCTGGGACAGGGAATTGGTGAGCAGTTCTTC. Variable domain in full (rest from reference TRBV2 and TRBJ2-1): EPEVTQTPSHQVTQMGQEVILRCVPISNHLYFYWYRQILGQKVEFLVSFYNNEISEKSEIFDDQFSVERPDGSNFTLKIRSTKLEDSAMYFCASSYLGQGIGEQFFGPGTRLTVL.